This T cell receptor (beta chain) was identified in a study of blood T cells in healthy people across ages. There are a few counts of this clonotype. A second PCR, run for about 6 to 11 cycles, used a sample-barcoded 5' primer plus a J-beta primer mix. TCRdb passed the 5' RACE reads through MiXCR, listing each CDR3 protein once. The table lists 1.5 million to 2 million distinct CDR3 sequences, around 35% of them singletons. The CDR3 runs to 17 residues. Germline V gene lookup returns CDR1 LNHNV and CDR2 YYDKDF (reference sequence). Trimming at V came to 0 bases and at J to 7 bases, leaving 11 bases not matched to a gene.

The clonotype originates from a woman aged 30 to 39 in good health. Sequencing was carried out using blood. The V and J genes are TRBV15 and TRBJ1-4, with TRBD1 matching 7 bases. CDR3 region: CATSRESRGQILEKLFF. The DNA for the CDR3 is TGTGCCACCAGCAGAGAATCCAGGGGACAGATTCTTGAAAAACTGTTTTTT.